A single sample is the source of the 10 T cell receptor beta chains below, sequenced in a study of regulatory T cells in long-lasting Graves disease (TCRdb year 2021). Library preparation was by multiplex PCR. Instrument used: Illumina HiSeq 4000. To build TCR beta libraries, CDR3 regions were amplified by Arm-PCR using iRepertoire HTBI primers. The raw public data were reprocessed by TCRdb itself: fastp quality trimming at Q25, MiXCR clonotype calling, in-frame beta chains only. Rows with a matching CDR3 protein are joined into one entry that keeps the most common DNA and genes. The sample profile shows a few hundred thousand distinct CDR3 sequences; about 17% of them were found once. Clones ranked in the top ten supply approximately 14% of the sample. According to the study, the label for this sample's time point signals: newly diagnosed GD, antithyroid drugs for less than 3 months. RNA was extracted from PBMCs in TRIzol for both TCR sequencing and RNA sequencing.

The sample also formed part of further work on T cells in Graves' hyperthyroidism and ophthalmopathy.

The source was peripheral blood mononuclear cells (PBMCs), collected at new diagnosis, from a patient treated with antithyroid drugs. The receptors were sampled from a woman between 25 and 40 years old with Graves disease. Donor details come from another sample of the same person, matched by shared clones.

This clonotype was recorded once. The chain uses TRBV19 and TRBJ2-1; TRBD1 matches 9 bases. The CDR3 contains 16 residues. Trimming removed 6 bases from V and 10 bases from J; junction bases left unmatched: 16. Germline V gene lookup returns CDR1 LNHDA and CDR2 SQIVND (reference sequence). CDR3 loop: CASRQNPGQGSYEQFF. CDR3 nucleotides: TGTGCCAGTAGGCAAAACCCGGGACAGGGATCCTACGAGCAGTTCTTC.

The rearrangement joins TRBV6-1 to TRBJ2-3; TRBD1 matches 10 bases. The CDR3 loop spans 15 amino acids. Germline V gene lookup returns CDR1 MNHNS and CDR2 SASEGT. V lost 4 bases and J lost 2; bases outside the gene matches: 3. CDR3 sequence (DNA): TGTGCCAGCAGTGTCAGACAGGGGGCCACAGATACGCAGTATTTT. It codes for CASSVRQGATDTQYF.

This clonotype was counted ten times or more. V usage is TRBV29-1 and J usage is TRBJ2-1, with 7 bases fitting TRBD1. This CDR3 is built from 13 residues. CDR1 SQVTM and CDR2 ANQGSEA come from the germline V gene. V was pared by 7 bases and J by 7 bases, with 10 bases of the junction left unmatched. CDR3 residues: CSASTGRGNEQFF. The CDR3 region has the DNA TGCAGCGCTTCCACGGGCAGGGGGAATGAGCAGTTCTTC.

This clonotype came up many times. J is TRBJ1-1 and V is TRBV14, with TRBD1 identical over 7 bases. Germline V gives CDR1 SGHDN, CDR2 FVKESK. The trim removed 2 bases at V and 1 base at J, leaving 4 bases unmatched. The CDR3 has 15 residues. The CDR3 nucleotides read TGTGCCAGCAGCCAAATTGGACAGGAGAACACTGAAGCTTTCTTT. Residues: CASSQIGQENTEAFF.

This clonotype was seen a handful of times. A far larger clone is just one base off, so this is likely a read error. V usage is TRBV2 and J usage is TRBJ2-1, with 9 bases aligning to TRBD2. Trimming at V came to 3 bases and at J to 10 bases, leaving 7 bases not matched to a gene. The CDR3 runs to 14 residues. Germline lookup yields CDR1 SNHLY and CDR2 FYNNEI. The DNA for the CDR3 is TGTGCCAGCAGTGAGATGCGGGGGGGGTACGAGCAGTTCTTC. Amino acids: CASSEMRGGYEQFF.

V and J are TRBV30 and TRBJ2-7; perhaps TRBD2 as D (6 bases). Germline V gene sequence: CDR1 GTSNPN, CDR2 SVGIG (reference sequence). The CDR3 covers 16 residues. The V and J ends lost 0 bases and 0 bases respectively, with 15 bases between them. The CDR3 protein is CAWSVSLAAGSYEQYF. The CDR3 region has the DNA TGTGCCTGGAGTGTATCCCTTGCAGCGGGCTCCTACGAGCAGTACTTC.

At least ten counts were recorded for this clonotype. CDR3 bases: TGCGCCAGTATGGCAGGGGTCACAGATACGCAGTATTTT. As protein: CASMAGVTDTQYF. The chain carries TRBV10-1 and TRBJ2-3, with D maybe TRBD1 (6 bases). Trimming removed 9 bases from V and 2 bases from J, with 12 bases in between. This CDR3 has 13 amino acids. Germline lookup yields CDR1 WNHNN and CDR2 SYGVQD (reference sequence).

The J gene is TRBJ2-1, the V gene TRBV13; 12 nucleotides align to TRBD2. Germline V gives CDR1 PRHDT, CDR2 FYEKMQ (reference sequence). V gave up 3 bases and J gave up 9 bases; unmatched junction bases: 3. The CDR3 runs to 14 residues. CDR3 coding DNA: TGTGCCAGCAGCTTGCTAGCGGGAGGGTTTGAGCAGTTCTTC. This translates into CASSLLAGGFEQFF.

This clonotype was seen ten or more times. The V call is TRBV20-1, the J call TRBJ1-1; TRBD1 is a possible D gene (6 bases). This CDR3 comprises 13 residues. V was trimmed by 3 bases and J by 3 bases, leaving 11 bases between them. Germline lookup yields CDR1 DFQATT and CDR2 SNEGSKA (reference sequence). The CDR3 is CSASSQGYTEAFF. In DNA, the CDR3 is TGCAGTGCTAGTTCTCAGGGGTACACTGAAGCTTTCTTT.

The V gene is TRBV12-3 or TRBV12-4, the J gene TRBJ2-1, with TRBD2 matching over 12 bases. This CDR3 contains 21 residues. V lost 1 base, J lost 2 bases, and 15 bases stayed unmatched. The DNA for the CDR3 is TGTGCCAGCAGTTTAGTAAGGTCTTGGGCGCGGACTAGCGGGACCTACAATGAGCAGTTCTTC. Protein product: CASSLVRSWARTSGTYNEQFF.